A selection of T cell receptor beta chains follows, all from one sample in a study of beta chain features in type 1 diabetes. TCRdb's copy holds only in-frame clones and misses some; the assay was immunoSEQ multiplex PCR. The repertoire holds around 250,000 clones, about 23% seen once, with 0.012% in the top ten. Sequenced sample: naive CD4+ T cells from blood. These receptors were taken from a woman under 40 with type 1 diabetes. Both conserved end residues are part of each CDR3. Fields, in order: V gene, J gene, clone size, D gene, CDR3 DNA, CDR3 protein. D genes are given only for firm matches. Some rows have no size entry. The others give once, few or many, or a class for an expanded clone.

TRBV30	TRBJ1-5	NA	NA	TGTGCCTGGAGTGTAGAGGGAAATCAGCCCCAGCATTTT	CAWSVEGNQPQHF
TRBV28	TRBJ2-5	few	NA	TGTGCCAGTGGGGGCTGGCGAAGGGAAGAGACCCAGTACTTC	CASGGWRREETQYF
TRBV30	TRBJ2-1	NA	NA	TGTGCCTGGAGTGTGGAGGGGGCGAAGTTCTTC	CAWSVEGAKFF
TRBV29-1	TRBJ1-2	NA	NA	TGCAGCGCCCGTTTGACAGTCACCTATGGCTACACCTTC	CSARLTVTYGYTF
TRBV14	TRBJ2-7	few	NA	TGTGCCACCAGTTGGGGCACCTACGAGCAGTACTTC	CATSWGTYEQYF
TRBV7-9	TRBJ1-1	NA	NA	TGTGCCAGCAGCTTACAGGGAATTATGAACACTGAAGCTTTCTTT	CASSLQGIMNTEAFF
TRBV11-1	TRBJ1-1	NA	NA	TGTGCCAGCAGCTTCTTCAACACTGAAGCTTTCTTT	CASSFFNTEAFF
TRBV5-4	TRBJ1-3	few	NA	TGTGCCAGCAGCCGGGACTCTGGAAACACCATATATTTT	CASSRDSGNTIYF
TRBV29-1	TRBJ2-2	few	NA	TGCAGCGCTCAAAAGGGACTTAAAACCGGGGAGCTGTTTTTT	CSAQKGLKTGELFF
TRBV4-1	TRBJ2-7	NA	TRBD2	TGCGCCAGCAGCACTCTAGCGGGAGGGCTCTACGAGCAGTACTTC	CASSTLAGGLYEQYF
TRBV29-1	TRBJ2-7	few	TRBD1	TGCAGCGTGGCAGGACAGGGGGTGGGCGAGCAGTACTTC	CSVAGQGVGEQYF
TRBV5-1	TRBJ2-7	NA	TRBD1	TGCGCCAGCAGCCTTCGGACAGGGGACTCCTACGAGCAGTACTTC	CASSLRTGDSYEQYF
TRBV7-9	TRBJ2-5	NA	NA	TGTGCCAGCAGCTTAGAAGGGGGAGAGACCCAGTACTTC	CASSLEGGETQYF
TRBV19	TRBJ2-7	NA	TRBD1	TGTGCCAGTAGTCTTCAACCCGGACAGGGGGCGTTCTACGAGCAGTACTTC	CASSLQPGQGAFYEQYF
TRBV30	TRBJ1-2	few	NA	TGTGCCTGGAGCCTATACTATGGCTACACCTTC	CAWSLYYGYTF
TRBV5-4	TRBJ2-7	NA	TRBD1	TGTGCCAGCAGACCCGACAGGGGGAGCCACGAGCAGTACTTC	CASRPDRGSHEQYF